The rows below give T cell receptor beta chains drawn from one sample of a study of CD8+ T cells in alopecia areata. TCRdb's table, derived via immunoSEQ multiplex PCR, lists solely in-frame clones and lacks some. The sample yields approximately 43,000 clones, roughly 65% seen once. This specimen consisted of CD8+ T cells sorted from blood, obtained at week 4, from a patient treated with tofacitinib. The receptors derive from a human donor with alopecia areata. The CDR3 runs from the conserved cysteine through the conserved F or W. Each record gives: D gene, V gene, J gene, clone size, CDR3 DNA, CDR3 protein. The D gene is left open where the match is weak. The listing skips clone size in some rows; elsewhere it reads once, few, many or a size class.

d_gene: -
v_gene: TRBV29-1
j_gene: TRBJ2-3
abundance: -
CDR3nt: TGCAGCGTTGGCGGGACTCCCAATGGGATTACAGATACGCAGTATTTT
CDR3aa: CSVGGTPNGITDTQYF

d_gene: -
v_gene: TRBV25-1
j_gene: TRBJ1-2
abundance: -
CDR3nt: TGTGCCAGCAGTGGCGGTGAGGAGGGCTACACCTTC
CDR3aa: CASSGGEEGYTF

d_gene: -
v_gene: TRBV4-3
j_gene: TRBJ1-2
abundance: -
CDR3nt: TGCGCCAGCAGCCAAGATAGTAAAGGGTCCGTGGATGGCTACACCTTC
CDR3aa: CASSQDSKGSVDGYTF

d_gene: -
v_gene: TRBV7-9
j_gene: TRBJ1-1
abundance: -
CDR3nt: TGTGCCAGCAGCCCAACAGGCTTTGAAGCTTTCTTT
CDR3aa: CASSPTGFEAFF

d_gene: -
v_gene: TRBV29-1
j_gene: TRBJ2-7
abundance: -
CDR3nt: TGCAGCGTTGAAGATTACGAGCAGTACTTC
CDR3aa: CSVEDYEQYF

d_gene: -
v_gene: TRBV14
j_gene: TRBJ2-3
abundance: few
CDR3nt: TGTGCCAGCAGCCAAGGGTTAGGCCGCACAGATACGCAGTATTTT
CDR3aa: CASSQGLGRTDTQYF

d_gene: -
v_gene: TRBV29-1
j_gene: TRBJ1-1
abundance: -
CDR3nt: TGCAGCGTCCTTTTGGGAGGCTGGTACACTGAAGCTTTCTTT
CDR3aa: CSVLLGGWYTEAFF

d_gene: TRBD1
v_gene: TRBV4-3
j_gene: TRBJ2-7
abundance: -
CDR3nt: TGCGCCAGCAGCCAAGAGGGGACAGGGGTCTACGAGCAGTACTTC
CDR3aa: CASSQEGTGVYEQYF

d_gene: -
v_gene: TRBV25-1
j_gene: TRBJ1-1
abundance: once
CDR3nt: TGTGCCAGCACAGGATCGAGGGGCACTGAAGCTTTCTTT
CDR3aa: CASTGSRGTEAFF

d_gene: -
v_gene: TRBV7-2
j_gene: TRBJ2-5
abundance: few
CDR3nt: TGTGCCAGCAGCTTGGGGGGATGGGAGACCCAGTACTTC
CDR3aa: CASSLGGWETQYF

d_gene: TRBD2
v_gene: TRBV27
j_gene: TRBJ2-3
abundance: -
CDR3nt: TGTGCCAGCAGTTCCCCCCCGGGCGGGGGGGCGACAGATACGCAGTATTTT
CDR3aa: CASSSPPGGGATDTQYF

d_gene: -
v_gene: TRBV4-3
j_gene: TRBJ2-3
abundance: -
CDR3nt: TGCGCCAGCAGCTATACGCCGGGGGAGTTAGATACGCAGTATTTT
CDR3aa: CASSYTPGELDTQYF

d_gene: TRBD1
v_gene: TRBV29-1
j_gene: TRBJ1-1
abundance: few
CDR3nt: TGCAGCGTTGATGGGACAGGGGAGAACACTGAAGCTTTCTTT
CDR3aa: CSVDGTGENTEAFF

d_gene: -
v_gene: TRBV5-4
j_gene: TRBJ2-7
abundance: few
CDR3nt: TGTGCCAGCAGCTTTGACGGTCCCTACGAGCAGTACTTC
CDR3aa: CASSFDGPYEQYF